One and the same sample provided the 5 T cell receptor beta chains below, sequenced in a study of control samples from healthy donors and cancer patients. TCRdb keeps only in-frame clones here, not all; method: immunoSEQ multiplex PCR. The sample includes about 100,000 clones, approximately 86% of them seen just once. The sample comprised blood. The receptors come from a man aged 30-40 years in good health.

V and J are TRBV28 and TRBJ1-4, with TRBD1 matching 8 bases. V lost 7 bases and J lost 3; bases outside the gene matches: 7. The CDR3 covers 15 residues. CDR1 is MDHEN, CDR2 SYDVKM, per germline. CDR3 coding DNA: TGTGCCAGCACCCAATTGGACAGGGCTAATGAAAAACTGTTTTTT. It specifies CASTQLDRANEKLFF. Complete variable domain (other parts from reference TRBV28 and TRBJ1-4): DVKVTQSSRYLVKRTGEKVFLECVQDMDHENMFWYRQDPGLGLRLIYFSYDVKMKEKGDIPEGYSVSREKKERFSLILESASTNQTSMYLCASTQLDRANEKLFFGSGTQLSVL.

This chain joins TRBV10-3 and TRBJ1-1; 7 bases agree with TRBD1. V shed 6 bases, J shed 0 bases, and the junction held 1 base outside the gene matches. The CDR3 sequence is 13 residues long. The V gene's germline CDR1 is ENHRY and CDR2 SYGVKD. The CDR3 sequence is CAIRDRMNTEAFF. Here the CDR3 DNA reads TGTGCCATCAGGGACAGGATGAACACTGAAGCTTTCTTT.

The CDR3: CASRRSSGANVLTF. The CDR3 nucleotides read TGTGCCAGCAGGAGGTCCTCTGGGGCCAACGTCCTGACTTTC. This chain uses TRBV6-5 with TRBJ2-6; no clear D. Germline V gives CDR1 MNHEY, CDR2 SVGAGI. The CDR3 is 14 residues long. Trimming left V 6 bases short and J 0 bases short, with 6 bases between.

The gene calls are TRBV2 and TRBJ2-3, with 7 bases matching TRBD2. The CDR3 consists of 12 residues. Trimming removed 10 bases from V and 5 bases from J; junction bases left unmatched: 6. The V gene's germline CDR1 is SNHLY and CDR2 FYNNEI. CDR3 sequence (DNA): TGTGCCATTCTAGCGGAGAAAGATACGCAGTATTTT. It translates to CAILAEKDTQYF. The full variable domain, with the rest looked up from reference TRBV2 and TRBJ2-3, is EPEVTQTPSHQVTQMGQEVILRCVPISNHLYFYWYRQILGQKVEFLVSFYNNEISEKSEIFDDQFSVERPDGSNFTLKIRSTKLEDSAMYFCAILAEKDTQYFGPGTRLTVL.

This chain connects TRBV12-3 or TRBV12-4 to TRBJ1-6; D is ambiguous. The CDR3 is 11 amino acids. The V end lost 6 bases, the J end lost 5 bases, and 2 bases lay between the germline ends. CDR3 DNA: TGTGCCAGCAGACATAATTCACCCCTCCACTTT. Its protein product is CASRHNSPLHF.